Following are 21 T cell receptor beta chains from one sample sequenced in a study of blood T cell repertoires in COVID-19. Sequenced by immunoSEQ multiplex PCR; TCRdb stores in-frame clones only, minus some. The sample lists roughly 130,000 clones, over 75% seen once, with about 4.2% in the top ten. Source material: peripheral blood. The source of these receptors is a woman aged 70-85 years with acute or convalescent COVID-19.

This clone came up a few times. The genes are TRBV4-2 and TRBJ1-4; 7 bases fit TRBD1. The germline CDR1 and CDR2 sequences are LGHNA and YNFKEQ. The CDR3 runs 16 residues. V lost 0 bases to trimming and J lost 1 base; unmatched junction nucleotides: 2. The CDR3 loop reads CASSQEWTGTNEKLFF. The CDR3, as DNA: TGTGCCAGCAGCCAAGAGTGGACAGGAACTAATGAAAAACTGTTTTTT.

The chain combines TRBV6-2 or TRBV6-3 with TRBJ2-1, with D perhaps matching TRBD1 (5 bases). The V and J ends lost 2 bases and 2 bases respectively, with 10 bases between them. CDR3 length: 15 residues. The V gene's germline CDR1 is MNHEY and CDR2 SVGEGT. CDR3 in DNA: TGTGCCAGCAGTTACGGGGCAGTAACCTACAATGAGCAGTTCTTC. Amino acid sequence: CASSYGAVTYNEQFF.

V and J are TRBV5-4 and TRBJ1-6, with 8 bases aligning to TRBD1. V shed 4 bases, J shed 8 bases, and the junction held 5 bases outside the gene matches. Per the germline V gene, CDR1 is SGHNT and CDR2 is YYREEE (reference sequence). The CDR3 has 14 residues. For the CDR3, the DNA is TGTGCCAGCAGCCCGGGACAGGACCATTCACCCCTCCACTTT. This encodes CASSPGQDHSPLHF.

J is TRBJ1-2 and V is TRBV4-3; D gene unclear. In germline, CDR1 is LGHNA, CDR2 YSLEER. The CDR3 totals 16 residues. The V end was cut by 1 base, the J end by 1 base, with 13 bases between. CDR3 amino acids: CASSQGLAQYNYGYTF. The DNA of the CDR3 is TGCGCCAGCAGCCAAGGTTTGGCACAGTATAACTATGGCTACACCTTC.

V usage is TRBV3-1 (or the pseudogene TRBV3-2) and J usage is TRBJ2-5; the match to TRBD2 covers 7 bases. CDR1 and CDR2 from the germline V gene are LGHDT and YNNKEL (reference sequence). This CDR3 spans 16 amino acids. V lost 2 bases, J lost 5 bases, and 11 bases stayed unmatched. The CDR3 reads CASSQYHQRGGETQYF. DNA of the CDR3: TGTGCCAGCAGCCAATACCATCAGCGGGGTGGCGAGACCCAGTACTTC.

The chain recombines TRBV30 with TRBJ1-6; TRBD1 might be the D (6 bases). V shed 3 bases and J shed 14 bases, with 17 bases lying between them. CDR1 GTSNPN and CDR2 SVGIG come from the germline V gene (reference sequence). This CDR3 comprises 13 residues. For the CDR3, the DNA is TGTGCCTGGAGCCTCCAGACAGGCAATTCCCTCCACTTT. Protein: CAWSLQTGNSLHF.

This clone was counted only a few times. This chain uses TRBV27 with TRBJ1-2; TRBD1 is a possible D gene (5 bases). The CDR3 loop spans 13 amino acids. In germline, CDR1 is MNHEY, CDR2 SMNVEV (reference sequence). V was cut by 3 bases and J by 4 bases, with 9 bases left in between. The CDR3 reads CASSFQGPYGYTF. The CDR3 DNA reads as TGTGCCAGCAGTTTTCAGGGCCCCTATGGCTACACCTTC.

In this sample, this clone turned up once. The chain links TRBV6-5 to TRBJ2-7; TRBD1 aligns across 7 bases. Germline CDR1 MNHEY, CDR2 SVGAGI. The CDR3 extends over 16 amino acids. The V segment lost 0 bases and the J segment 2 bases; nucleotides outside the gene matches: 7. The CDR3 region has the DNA TGTGCCAGCAGTTACTCGACAGGGCACTTACCCTACGAGCAGTACTTC. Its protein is CASSYSTGHLPYEQYF.

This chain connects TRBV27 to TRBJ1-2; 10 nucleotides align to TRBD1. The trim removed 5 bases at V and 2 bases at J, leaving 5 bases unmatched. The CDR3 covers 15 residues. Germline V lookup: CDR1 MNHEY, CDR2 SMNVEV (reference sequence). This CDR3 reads CASSTRQGANYGYTF. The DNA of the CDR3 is TGTGCCAGCAGTACGAGACAGGGGGCCAACTATGGCTACACCTTC.

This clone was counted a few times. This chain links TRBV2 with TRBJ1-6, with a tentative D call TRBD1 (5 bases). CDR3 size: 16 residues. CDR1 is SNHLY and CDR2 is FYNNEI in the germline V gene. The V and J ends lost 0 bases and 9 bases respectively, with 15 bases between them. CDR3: CASSEARGGNGSPLHF. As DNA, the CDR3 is TGTGCCAGCAGTGAAGCGCGGGGGGGAAACGGTTCACCCCTCCACTTT.

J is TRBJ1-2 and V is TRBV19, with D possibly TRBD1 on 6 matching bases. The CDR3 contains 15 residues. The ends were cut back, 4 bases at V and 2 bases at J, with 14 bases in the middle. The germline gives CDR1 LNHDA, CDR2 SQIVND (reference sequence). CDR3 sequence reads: CASSSTGTKNYGYTF. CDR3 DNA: TGTGCCAGTAGTAGTACCGGGACAAAGAACTATGGCTACACCTTC.

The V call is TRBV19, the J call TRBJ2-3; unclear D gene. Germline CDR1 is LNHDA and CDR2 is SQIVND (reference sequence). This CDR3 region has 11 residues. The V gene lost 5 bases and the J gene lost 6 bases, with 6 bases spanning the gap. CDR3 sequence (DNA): TGTGCCAGTAGTTTTCGTGATACGCAGTATTTT. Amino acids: CASSFRDTQYF.

The CDR3, as DNA: TGCGCCAGCAGCCCAGGGGTATGGAACACTGAAGCTTTCTTT. It translates to CASSPGVWNTEAFF. The chain has TRBV4-1 and TRBJ1-1, with D possibly TRBD1 on 6 matching bases. The V and J ends lost 4 bases and 1 base respectively, with 10 bases between them. Germline CDR1 reads MGHRA; CDR2 reads YSYEKL. This CDR3 has 14 amino acids.

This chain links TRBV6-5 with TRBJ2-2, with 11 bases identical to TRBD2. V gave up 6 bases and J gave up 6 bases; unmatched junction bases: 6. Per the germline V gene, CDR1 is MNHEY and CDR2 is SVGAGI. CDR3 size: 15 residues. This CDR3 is CASSRSGGASGELFF. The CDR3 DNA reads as TGTGCCAGCAGCCGTAGCGGGGGGGCCTCCGGGGAGCTGTTTTTT.

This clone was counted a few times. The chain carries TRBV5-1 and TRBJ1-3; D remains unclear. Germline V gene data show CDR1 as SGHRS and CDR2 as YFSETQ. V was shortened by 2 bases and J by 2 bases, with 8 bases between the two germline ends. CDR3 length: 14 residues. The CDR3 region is CASSLERAGNTIYF. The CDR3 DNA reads TGCGCCAGCAGCTTAGAGAGGGCTGGAAACACCATATATTTT.

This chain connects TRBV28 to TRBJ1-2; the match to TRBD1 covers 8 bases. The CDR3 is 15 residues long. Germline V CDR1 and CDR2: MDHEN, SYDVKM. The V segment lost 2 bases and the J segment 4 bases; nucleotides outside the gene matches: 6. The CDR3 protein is CASSLPSGTGYGYTF. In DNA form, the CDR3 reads TGTGCCAGCAGTTTACCCTCCGGGACAGGCTATGGCTACACCTTC.

In DNA form, the CDR3 reads TGTGCCAGCAGTAAGGGACCGGGACATATGGCCTACGAGCAGTACGTC. As protein: CASSKGPGHMAYEQYV. The V call is TRBV6-6, the J call TRBJ2-7; TRBD1 might be the D (6 bases). V was cut by 5 bases and J by 2 bases, with 19 bases left in between. CDR1 is MNHNY and CDR2 is SVGAGI in the germline V gene (reference sequence). The CDR3 is 16 residues long.

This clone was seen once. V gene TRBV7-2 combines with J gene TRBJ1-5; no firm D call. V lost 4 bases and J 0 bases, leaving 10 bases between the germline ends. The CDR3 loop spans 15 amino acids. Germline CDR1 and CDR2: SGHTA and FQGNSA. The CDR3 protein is CASSSDYYSNQPQHF. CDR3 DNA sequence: TGTGCCAGCAGCTCCGACTACTATAGCAATCAGCCCCAGCATTTT.

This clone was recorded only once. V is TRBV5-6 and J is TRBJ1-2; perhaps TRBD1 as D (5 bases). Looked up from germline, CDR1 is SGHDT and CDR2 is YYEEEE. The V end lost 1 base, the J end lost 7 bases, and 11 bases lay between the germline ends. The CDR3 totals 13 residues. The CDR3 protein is CASSLFQGGGYTF. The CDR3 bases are TGTGCCAGCAGCTTGTTCCAGGGAGGTGGCTACACCTTC. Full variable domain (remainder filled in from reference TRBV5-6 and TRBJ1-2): DAGVTQSPTHLIKTRGQQVTLRCSPKSGHDTVSWYQQALGQGPQFIFQYYEEEERQRGNFPDRFSGHQFPNYSSELNVNALLLGDSALYLCASSLFQGGGYTFGSGTRLTVV.

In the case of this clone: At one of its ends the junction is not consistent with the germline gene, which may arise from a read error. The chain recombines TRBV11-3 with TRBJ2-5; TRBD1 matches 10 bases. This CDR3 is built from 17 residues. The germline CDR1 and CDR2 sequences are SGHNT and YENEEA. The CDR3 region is CTSSVYTGTGVQETQYF. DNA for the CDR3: TGTACCAGCAGCGTATACACCGGGACAGGGGTCCAAGAGACCCAGTACTTC.

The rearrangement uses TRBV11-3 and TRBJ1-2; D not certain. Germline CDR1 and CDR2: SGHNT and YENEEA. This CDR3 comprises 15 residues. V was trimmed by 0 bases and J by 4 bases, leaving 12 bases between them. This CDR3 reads CASSLDRVFGYGYTF. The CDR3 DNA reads TGTGCCAGCAGCTTAGATCGGGTCTTCGGCTATGGCTACACCTTC.